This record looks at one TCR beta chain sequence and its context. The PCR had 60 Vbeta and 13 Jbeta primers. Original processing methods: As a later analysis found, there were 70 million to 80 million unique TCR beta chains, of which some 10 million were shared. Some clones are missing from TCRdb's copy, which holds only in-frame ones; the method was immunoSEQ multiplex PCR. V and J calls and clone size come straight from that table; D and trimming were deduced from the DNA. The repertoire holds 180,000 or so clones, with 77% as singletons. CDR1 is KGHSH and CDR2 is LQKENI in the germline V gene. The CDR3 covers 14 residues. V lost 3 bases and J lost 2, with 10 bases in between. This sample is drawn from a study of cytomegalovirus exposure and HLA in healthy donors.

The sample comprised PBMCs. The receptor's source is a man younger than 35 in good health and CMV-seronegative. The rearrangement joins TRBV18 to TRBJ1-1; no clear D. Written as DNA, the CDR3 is TGTGCCAGCTCACCCTCCGCGACTAACACTGAAGCTTTCTTT. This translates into CASSPSATNTEAFF.